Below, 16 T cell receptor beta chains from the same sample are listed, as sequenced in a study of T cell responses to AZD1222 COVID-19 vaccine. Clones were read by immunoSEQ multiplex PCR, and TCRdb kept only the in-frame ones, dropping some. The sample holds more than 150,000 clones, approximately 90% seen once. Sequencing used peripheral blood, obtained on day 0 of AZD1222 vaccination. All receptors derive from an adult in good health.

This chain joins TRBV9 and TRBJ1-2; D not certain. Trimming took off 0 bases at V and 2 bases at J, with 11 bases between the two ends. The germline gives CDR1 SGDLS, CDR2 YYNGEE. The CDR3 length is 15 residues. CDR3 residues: CASSVEQTFNYGYTF. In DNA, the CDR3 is TGTGCCAGCAGCGTAGAGCAGACTTTCAACTATGGCTACACCTTC.

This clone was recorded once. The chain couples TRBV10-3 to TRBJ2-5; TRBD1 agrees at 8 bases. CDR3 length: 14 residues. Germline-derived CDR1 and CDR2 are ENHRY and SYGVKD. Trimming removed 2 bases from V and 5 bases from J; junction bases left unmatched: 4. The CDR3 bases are TGTGCCATCAGTGAGGACAGGGGACGGGAGACCCAGTACTTC. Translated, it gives CAISEDRGRETQYF.

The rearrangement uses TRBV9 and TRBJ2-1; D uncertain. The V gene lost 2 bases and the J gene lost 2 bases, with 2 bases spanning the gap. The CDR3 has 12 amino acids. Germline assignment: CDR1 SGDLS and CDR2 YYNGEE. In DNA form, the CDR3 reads TGTGCCAGCAGCGTGACCTACAATGAGCAGTTCTTC. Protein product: CASSVTYNEQFF.

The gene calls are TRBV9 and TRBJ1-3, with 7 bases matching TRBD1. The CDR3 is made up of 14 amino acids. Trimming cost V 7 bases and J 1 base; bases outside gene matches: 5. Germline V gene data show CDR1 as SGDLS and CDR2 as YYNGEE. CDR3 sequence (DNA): TGTGCCAGCCAACAGGGGACTTCTGGAAACACCATATATTTT. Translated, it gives CASQQGTSGNTIYF.

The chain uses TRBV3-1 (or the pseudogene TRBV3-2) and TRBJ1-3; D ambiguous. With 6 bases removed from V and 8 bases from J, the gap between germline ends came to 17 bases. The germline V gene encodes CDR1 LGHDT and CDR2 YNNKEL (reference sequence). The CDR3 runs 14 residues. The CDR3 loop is CASSQSGRGYTIYF. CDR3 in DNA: TGTGCCAGCAGTCAATCAGGTCGAGGTTACACCATATATTTT.

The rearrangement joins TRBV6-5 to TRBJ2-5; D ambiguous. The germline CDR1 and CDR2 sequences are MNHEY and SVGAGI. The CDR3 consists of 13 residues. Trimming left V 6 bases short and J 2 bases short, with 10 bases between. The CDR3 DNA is TGTGCCAGCAGGAGAAGAACACAAGAGACCCAGTACTTC. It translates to CASRRRTQETQYF.

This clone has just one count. The chain's CDR3 is CASRKGQGREKLFF. As DNA, the CDR3 is TGTGCCAGCAGAAAAGGACAGGGAAGGGAAAAACTGTTTTTT. V is TRBV6-5 and J is TRBJ1-4; 8 nucleotides align to TRBD1. This CDR3 is built from 14 residues. Trimming took 6 bases from V and 8 from J; bases not matched to a gene: 8. From germline, CDR1 is MNHEY and CDR2 SVGAGI.

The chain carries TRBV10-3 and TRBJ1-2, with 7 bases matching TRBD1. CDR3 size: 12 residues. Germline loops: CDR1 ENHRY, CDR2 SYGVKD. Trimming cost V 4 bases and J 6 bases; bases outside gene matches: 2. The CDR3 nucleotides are TGTGCCATCAGTGGCAGGGGGGATGGCTACACCTTC. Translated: CAISGRGDGYTF.

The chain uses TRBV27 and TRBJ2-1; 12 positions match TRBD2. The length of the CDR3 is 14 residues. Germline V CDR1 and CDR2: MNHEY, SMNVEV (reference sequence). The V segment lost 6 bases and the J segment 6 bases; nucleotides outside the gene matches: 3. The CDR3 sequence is CASRGTSGRNEQFF. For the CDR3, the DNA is TGTGCCAGCAGGGGGACTAGCGGGCGCAATGAGCAGTTCTTC.

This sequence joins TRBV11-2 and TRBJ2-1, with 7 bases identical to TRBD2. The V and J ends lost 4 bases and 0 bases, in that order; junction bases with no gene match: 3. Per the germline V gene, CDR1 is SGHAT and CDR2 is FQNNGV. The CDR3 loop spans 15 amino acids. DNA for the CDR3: TGTGCCAGCAGCTCCGGGACTAACTCCTACAATGAGCAGTTCTTC. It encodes CASSSGTNSYNEQFF.

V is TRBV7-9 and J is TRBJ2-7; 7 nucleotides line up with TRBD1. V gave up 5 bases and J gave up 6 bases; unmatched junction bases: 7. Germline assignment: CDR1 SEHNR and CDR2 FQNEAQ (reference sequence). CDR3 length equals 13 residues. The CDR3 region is CASSGDSWSEQYF. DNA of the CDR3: TGTGCCAGCAGCGGGGACAGCTGGTCCGAGCAGTACTTC.

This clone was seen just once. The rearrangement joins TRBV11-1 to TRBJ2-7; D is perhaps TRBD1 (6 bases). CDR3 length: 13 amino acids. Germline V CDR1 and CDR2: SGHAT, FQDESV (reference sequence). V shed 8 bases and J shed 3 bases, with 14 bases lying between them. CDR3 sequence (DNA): TGTGCCAGCGCTTTGACAGGAAACTACGAGCAGTACTTC. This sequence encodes CASALTGNYEQYF.

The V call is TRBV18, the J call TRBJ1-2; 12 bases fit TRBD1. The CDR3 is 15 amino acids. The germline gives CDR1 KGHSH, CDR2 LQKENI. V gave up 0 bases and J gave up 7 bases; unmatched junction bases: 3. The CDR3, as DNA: TGTGCCAGCTCACCACCGGGACAGGGGGCCGGTGGCTACACCTTC. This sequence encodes CASSPPGQGAGGYTF.

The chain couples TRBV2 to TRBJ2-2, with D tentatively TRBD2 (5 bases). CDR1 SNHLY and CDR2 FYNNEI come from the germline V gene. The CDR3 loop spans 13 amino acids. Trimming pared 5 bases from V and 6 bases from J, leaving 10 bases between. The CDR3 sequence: CASSLDYAGELFF. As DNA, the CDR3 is TGTGCCAGCAGTCTCGACTACGCCGGGGAGCTGTTTTTT.

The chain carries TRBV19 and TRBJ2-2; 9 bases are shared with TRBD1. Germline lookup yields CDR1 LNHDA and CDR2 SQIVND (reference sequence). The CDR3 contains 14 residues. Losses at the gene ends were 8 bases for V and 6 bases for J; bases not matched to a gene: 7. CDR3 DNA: TGTGCCAGTTCCGGGACAGGGACCCCCGGGGAGCTGTTTTTT. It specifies CASSGTGTPGELFF.

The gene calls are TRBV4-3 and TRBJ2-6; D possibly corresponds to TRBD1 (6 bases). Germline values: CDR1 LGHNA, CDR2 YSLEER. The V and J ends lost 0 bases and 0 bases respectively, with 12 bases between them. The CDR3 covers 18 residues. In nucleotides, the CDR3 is TGCGCCAGCAGCCAAGATCGGGGACACCCCTCTGGGGCCAACGTCCTGACTTTC. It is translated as CASSQDRGHPSGANVLTF.